The 12 T cell receptor beta chains below all came from one sample that was sequenced in a study of T cells in localized non-small cell lung cancer. This table comes from immunoSEQ multiplex PCR, and its TCRdb copy is limited to in-frame clones, with some not included. The sample has about 5,100 clones; 35% to 55% are singletons. The sample in question was lung tumor tissue, obtained before any cancer treatment. The receptors were sampled from a man between 40 and 69 years old with stage I lung adenocarcinoma.

V and J are TRBV5-1 and TRBJ1-6; 8 bases fit TRBD1. CDR3 length: 15 amino acids. The germline CDR1 and CDR2 sequences are SGHRS and YFSETQ. V was clipped by 2 bases and J by 7 bases; unmatched bases: 5. CDR3 DNA: TGCGCCAGCAGCTTATGGACAGGGCAAAATTCACCCCTCCACTTT. This translates into CASSLWTGQNSPLHF.

The chain joins TRBV19 to TRBJ2-1; D remains ambiguous. The CDR3 is made up of 14 amino acids. Deletions cut 10 bases from V and 3 bases from J, with 16 bases between. Germline V gives CDR1 LNHDA, CDR2 SQIVND (reference sequence). The CDR3 nucleotides are TGTGCCACATCCGGACCTACGAACTACAATGAGCAGTTCTTC. Translated, it gives CATSGPTNYNEQFF.

In this sample, this clone turned up a few times. V and J are TRBV27 and TRBJ2-7, with 8 nucleotides matching TRBD2. Per the germline V gene, CDR1 is MNHEY and CDR2 is SMNVEV (reference sequence). This CDR3 comprises 17 residues. V lost 6 bases to trimming and J lost 0 bases; unmatched junction nucleotides: 13. The CDR3 region is CASRALRTSGRSYEQYF. CDR3 in DNA: TGTGCCAGCAGAGCCTTAAGAACTAGCGGTCGCTCCTACGAGCAGTACTTC.

The gene calls are TRBV11-3 and TRBJ1-1; a weak D match, TRBD1 (5 bases). Germline V gene lookup returns CDR1 SGHNT and CDR2 YENEEA. The CDR3 is 14 residues long. Trimming took off 4 bases at V and 1 base at J, with 10 bases between the two ends. The CDR3 loop reads CASSSAQGNTEAFF. DNA of the CDR3: TGTGCCAGCAGCTCCGCTCAGGGGAACACTGAAGCTTTCTTT.

The sample holds a few counts of this clone. The CDR3 region is CASSYAQSGPYNEQFF. Here the CDR3 DNA reads TGTGCCAGCAGCTACGCCCAGAGCGGCCCCTACAATGAGCAGTTCTTC. V is TRBV11-3 and J is TRBJ2-1; a weak D match, TRBD2 (5 bases). Trimming stripped 4 bases from V and 2 bases from J, with 15 bases between. The germline V gene has CDR1 SGHNT and CDR2 YENEEA. The CDR3 covers 16 residues.

V is TRBV29-1 and J is TRBJ2-1, with TRBD2 identical over 7 bases. J gave up 9 bases and V 6 bases, and 17 bases lay outside the gene matches. Germline V gene data show CDR1 as SQVTM and CDR2 as ANQGSEA. The CDR3 loop spans 15 amino acids. This chain's CDR3 is CSVGGSGAAFFEQFF. The CDR3 DNA is TGCAGCGTCGGGGGGAGCGGTGCAGCGTTCTTTGAGCAGTTCTTC.

Written as DNA, the CDR3 is TGTGCCAGCAGCCCGGAACCTGGTAATGGGGCCAACGTCCTGACTTTC. It encodes CASSPEPGNGANVLTF. This chain links TRBV6-8 with TRBJ2-6; D ambiguous. This CDR3 has 16 amino acids. Per germline, CDR1 MNHGY and CDR2 SAAAGT. The ends were cut back, 6 bases at V and 3 bases at J, with 15 bases in the middle.

This rearrangement joins TRBV19 to TRBJ2-2; TRBD2 aligns across 8 bases. The CDR3 runs 14 residues. Germline CDR1 is LNHDA and CDR2 is SQIVND (reference sequence). Losses at the gene ends were 10 bases for V and 6 bases for J; bases not matched to a gene: 10. CDR3 sequence reads: CAMKSREGPGELFF. In DNA form, the CDR3 reads TGTGCCATGAAGTCCCGGGAGGGCCCCGGGGAGCTGTTTTTT.

The CDR3: CASSQGTVYNEQFF. The CDR3 region has the DNA TGCGCCAGCAGCCAAGGAACGGTATACAATGAGCAGTTCTTC. The chain recombines TRBV4-1 with TRBJ2-1, with D unclear. The CDR3 contains 14 residues. Germline V gene data show CDR1 as MGHRA and CDR2 as YSYEKL. Trimming removed 1 base at V and 4 bases at J, with 8 bases between.

J is TRBJ2-2 and V is TRBV6-8; 9 positions match TRBD2. CDR3 length: 17 amino acids. Germline assignment: CDR1 MNHGY and CDR2 SAAAGT. The V segment lost 6 bases and the J segment 4 bases; nucleotides outside the gene matches: 12. The DNA of the CDR3 is TGTGCCAGCAGGAACTTAGCGGGAGTCGGCCGCACCGGGGAGCTGTTTTTT. Residues: CASRNLAGVGRTGELFF.

This clone is medium-sized by share. The V gene is TRBV11-3, the J gene TRBJ2-6; 7 bases line up with TRBD1. Germline V lookup: CDR1 SGHNT, CDR2 YENEEA. CDR3 length: 18 residues. V lost 4 bases to trimming and J lost 0 bases; unmatched junction nucleotides: 9. The CDR3 DNA is TGTGCCAGCAGCTATTACACGGGACAGCCCTCTGGGGCCAACGTCCTGACTTTC. Its translation: CASSYYTGQPSGANVLTF.

The chain is built from TRBV28 and TRBJ1-2, with TRBD1 matching over 12 bases. The J segment lost 4 bases and the V segment lost 5 bases, leaving 5 bases of the junction unmatched. The CDR3 totals 15 residues. Germline lookup yields CDR1 MDHEN and CDR2 SYDVKM. The CDR3 DNA reads as TGTGCCAGCAGTCTGGGGACAGGGGGCGGCTATGGCTACACCTTC. It codes for CASSLGTGGGYGYTF.